This is a list of T cell receptor beta chains from one sample in a study of PD-1 blockade in classical Hodgkin lymphoma. Profiling relied on immunoSEQ multiplex PCR, and the TCRdb table lists in-frame clones only, not all of them. This sample has roughly 4,000 clones, with approximately 70% found just once. Source: peripheral blood mononuclear cells (PBMCs), taken before the fourth cycle of nivolumab. Every receptor here comes from a human donor with classical Hodgkin lymphoma. The CDR3 runs from the conserved cysteine through the conserved F or W. D genes are given only for firm matches. Size tells how often a clone was seen (once, few, many) or the class of an expanded clone, and some rows leave it out.

J	D	V	size	DNA	CDR3
TRBJ1-2	TRBD1	TRBV27	once	TGTGCCAGCAGTCCGGACGCGGGACAGGGGGCGCGAGGCTACACCTTC	CASSPDAGQGARGYTF
TRBJ1-1	-	TRBV5-6	-	TGTGCCAGCAGCTTGTCTCGGGGTGAAGCTTTCTTT	CASSLSRGEAFF
TRBJ1-3	-	TRBV7-9	-	TGTGCCAGCGAAGGAACAGGGAGCTCTGGAAACACCATATATTTT	CASEGTGSSGNTIYF
TRBJ1-5	-	TRBV6-1	-	TGTGCCAGCAGTGTAGGCAGCAATCAGCCCCAGCATTTT	CASSVGSNQPQHF
TRBJ2-5	-	TRBV4-3	-	TGCGCCAGCAGCCAAGATCTAAGAGAGACCCAGTACTTC	CASSQDLRETQYF
TRBJ2-2	-	TRBV7-9	-	TGTGCCAGCAGCTTAGGACGGAACACCGGGGAGCTGTTTTTT	CASSLGRNTGELFF
TRBJ2-3	TRBD2	TRBV4-2	-	TGTGCCAGCAGCCAACCCGCCGGGAGCGGGAGGGCCACAGATACGCAGTATTTT	CASSQPAGSGRATDTQYF
TRBJ1-2	-	TRBV6-5	-	TGTGCCAGCAGTCCCCCAGGCTATGGCTACACCTTC	CASSPPGYGYTF
TRBJ2-1	-	TRBV5-6	medium-sized	TGTGCCAGCAGCTTGAGGACCCCGAGCTCCTACAATGAGCAGTTCTTC	CASSLRTPSSYNEQFF
TRBJ1-5	-	TRBV15	-	TGTGCCACCAGCAGAGACGCGCAGGGGCGTCAGCCCCAGCATTTT	CATSRDAQGRQPQHF
TRBJ2-7	-	TRBV6-1	-	TGTGCCAGCAGTGAGGAGCGTGTCCTCTACGAGCAGTACTTC	CASSEERVLYEQYF
TRBJ1-2	-	TRBV5-5	-	TGTGCCAGCAGCTTGGATGGGCGACCGGGCCTATACTATGGCTACACCTTC	CASSLDGRPGLYYGYTF
TRBJ2-3	-	TRBV7-6	-	TGTGCCAGCAGCTTAGCGATTAGGGGGACTAGCACAGATACGCAGTATTTT	CASSLAIRGTSTDTQYF